The TCR beta chain described here comes from a study of human T cells and chemical hapten exposure. Notes on the study in general: Significantly more large CDR3 similarity clusters arose among expanded TCRs than among controls. Given that the donors had alopecia, their immune response may differ from that seen in healthy people.

Time point specified: patch test 1, 2 weeks after DPC sensitization. Indicated treatment: therapeutic diphenylcyclopropenone sensitization with weekly scalp DPC. Trimming removed 4 bases from V and 7 bases from J; junction bases left unmatched: 20. The CDR3 extends over 20 amino acids. TCRdb fed the RACE reads into MiXCR, producing one record per CDR3 protein. The table records around 110,000 distinct CDR3 sequences, roughly an eighth of them present only once. This clonotype appeared a few times. Its antigen remains unknown. V usage is TRBV12-3 or TRBV12-4 and J usage is TRBJ2-1; 12 bases match TRBD2. Source: whole blood, taken in connection with sensitization to the hapten diphenylcyclopropenone (DPC). This TCR came from a woman aged 45-65 years with alopecia areata. Some clones in this sample may be carry-over from other donors' samples. The CDR3 reads CASSSTRETSGGPAVNEQFF. The CDR3 region has the DNA TGTGCCAGCAGTTCCACCCGAGAGACTAGCGGGGGCCCCGCGGTAAATGAGCAGTTCTTC.